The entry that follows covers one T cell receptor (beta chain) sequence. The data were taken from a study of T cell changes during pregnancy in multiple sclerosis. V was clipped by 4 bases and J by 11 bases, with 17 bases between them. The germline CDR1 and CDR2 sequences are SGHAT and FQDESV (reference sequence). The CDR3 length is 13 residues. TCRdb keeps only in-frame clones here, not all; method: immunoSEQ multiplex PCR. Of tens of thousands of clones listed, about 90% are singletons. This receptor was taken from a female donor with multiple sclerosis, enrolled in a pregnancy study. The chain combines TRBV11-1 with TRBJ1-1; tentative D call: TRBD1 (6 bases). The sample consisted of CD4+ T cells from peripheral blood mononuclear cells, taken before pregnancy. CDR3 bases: TGTGCCAGCAGCTCCGACACAGGGACGGCGGCTTTCTTT. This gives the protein CASSSDTGTAAFF. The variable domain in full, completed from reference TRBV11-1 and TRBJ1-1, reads EAEVAQSPRYKITEKSQAVAFWCDPISGHATLYWYRQILGQGPELLVQFQDESVVDDSQLPKDRFSAERLKGVDSTLKIQPAELGDSAMYLCASSSDTGTAAFFGQGTRLTVV.